This TCR beta chain appears in the sequencing data of a study of blood T cell repertoires in COVID-19. The CDR3 runs to 16 residues. Trimming removed 5 bases from V and 0 bases from J, with 14 bases in between. Germline V gene sequence: CDR1 LNHDA, CDR2 SQIVND (reference sequence). Only in-frame clones appear in the TCRdb table, and some are missing; sequencing was by immunoSEQ multiplex PCR. The sample holds about 26,000 clones, 82% seen once. The specimen was peripheral blood. The chain couples TRBV19 to TRBJ1-5; D possibly corresponds to TRBD1 (6 bases). The receptor comes from a human donor in a cohort sampled during active COVID-19. CDR3 DNA: TGTGCCAGTAGTCCGTCCGGGACAACTAGCAATCAGCCCCAGCATTTT. Translation: CASSPSGTTSNQPQHF.